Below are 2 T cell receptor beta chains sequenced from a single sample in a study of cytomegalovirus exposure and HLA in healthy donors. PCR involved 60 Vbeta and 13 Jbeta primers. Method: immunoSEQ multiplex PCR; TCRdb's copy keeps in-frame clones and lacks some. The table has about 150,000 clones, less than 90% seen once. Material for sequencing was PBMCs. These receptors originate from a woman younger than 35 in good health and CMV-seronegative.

This CDR3 is CASSSRDRSTEAFF. The CDR3 DNA follows: TGTGCCAGCAGCTCCCGGGACAGGAGCACTGAAGCTTTCTTT. The chain uses TRBV5-4 and TRBJ1-1; the match to TRBD1 covers 8 bases. The CDR3 sequence is 14 residues long. Germline assignment: CDR1 SGHNT and CDR2 YYREEE (reference sequence). V gave up 3 bases and J gave up 4 bases; unmatched junction bases: 5.

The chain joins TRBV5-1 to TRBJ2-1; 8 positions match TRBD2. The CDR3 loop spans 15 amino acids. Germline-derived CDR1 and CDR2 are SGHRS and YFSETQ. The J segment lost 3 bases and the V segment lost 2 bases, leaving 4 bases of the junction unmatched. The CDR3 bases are TGCGCCAGCAGCTTAGGCGGGAGGCTCTACAATGAGCAGTTCTTC. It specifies CASSLGGRLYNEQFF.